This T cell receptor beta chain was sequenced in a study of response to subunit inactivated influenza vaccine. MiXCR, applied by TCRdb to the RT-PCR reads, yields one record per CDR3 protein. The sample consists of hundreds of thousands of distinct CDR3 sequences, 25% of them appearing once. The CDR3 contains 13 residues. Germline V gene sequence: CDR1 GTSNPN, CDR2 SVGIG (reference sequence). The ends were cut back, 2 bases at V and 7 bases at J, with 12 bases in the middle. The J gene is TRBJ1-5, the V gene TRBV30; D not certain. The origin of this receptor is a man aged 45 to 65 who received an inactivated influenza vaccine. The source was CD4+ T cells sorted from PBMCs, collected more than 4 days after vaccination. CDR3 loop: CAWSSGGGQPQHF. In DNA form, the CDR3 reads TGTGCCTGGAGTTCAGGTGGTGGCCAGCCCCAGCATTTT.